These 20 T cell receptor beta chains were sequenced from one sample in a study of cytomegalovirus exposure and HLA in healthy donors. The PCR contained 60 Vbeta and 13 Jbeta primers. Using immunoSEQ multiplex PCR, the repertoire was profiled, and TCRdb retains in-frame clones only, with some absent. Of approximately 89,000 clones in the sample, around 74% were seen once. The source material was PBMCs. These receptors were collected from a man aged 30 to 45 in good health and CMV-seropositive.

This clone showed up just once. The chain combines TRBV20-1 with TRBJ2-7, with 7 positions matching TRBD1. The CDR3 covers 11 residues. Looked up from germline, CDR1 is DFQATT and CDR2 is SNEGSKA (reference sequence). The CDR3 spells CSAGTVTEQYF. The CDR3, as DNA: TGCAGCGCCGGGACAGTCACCGAGCAGTACTTC.

CDR3 in amino acids: CASNTGLNNEKLFF. The CDR3 bases are TGTGCCAGCAATACAGGGTTGAATAATGAAAAACTGTTTTTT. This chain connects TRBV27 to TRBJ1-4, with D perhaps matching TRBD1 (6 bases). Germline assignment: CDR1 MNHEY and CDR2 SMNVEV (reference sequence). The CDR3 length is 14 residues. V was trimmed by 7 bases and J by 4 bases, leaving 13 bases between them.

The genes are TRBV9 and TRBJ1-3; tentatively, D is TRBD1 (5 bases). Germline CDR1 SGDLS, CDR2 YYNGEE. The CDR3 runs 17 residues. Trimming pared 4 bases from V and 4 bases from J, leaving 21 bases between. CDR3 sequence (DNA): TGTGCCAGCAGCCCCGACCCGGCACAGGTAGGAGGAAACACCATATATTTT. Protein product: CASSPDPAQVGGNTIYF.

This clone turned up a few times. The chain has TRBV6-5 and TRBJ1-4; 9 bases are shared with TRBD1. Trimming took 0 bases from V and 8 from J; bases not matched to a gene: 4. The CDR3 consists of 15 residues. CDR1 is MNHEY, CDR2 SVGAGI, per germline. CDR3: CASSYSQGASEKLFF. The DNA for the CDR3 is TGTGCCAGCAGTTACTCACAGGGGGCAAGCGAAAAACTGTTTTTT.

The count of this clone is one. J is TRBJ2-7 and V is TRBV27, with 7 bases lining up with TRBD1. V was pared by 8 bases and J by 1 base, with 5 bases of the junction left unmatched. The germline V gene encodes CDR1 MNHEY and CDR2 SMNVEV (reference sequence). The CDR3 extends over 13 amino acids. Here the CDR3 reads CASWDRISYEQYF. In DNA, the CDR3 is TGTGCCAGCTGGGACAGAATTTCCTACGAGCAGTACTTC.

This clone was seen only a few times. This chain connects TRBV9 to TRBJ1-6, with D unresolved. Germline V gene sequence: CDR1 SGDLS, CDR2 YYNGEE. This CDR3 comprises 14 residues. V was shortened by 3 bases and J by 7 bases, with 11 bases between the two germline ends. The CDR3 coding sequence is TGTGCCAGCAGCGCAGATCCTTCCAATTCACCCCTCCACTTT. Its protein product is CASSADPSNSPLHF.

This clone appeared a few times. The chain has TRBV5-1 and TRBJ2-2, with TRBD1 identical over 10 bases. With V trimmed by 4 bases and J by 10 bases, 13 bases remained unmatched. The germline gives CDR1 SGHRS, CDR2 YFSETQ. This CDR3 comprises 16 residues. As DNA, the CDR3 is TGCGCCAGCAGCACCGTTGGCGGGACAGGGGTTGTGGAGCTGTTTTTT. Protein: CASSTVGGTGVVELFF.

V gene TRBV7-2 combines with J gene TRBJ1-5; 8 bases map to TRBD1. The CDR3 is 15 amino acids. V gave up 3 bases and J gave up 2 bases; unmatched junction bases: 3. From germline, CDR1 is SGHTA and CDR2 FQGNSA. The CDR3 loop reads CASSLGTGGNQPQHF. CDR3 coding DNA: TGTGCCAGCAGCTTGGGGACAGGCGGCAATCAGCCCCAGCATTTT.

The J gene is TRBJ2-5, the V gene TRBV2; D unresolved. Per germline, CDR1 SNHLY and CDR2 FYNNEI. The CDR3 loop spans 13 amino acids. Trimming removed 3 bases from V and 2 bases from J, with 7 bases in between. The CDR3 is CASSESAQETQYF. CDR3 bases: TGTGCCAGCAGTGAGTCAGCGCAAGAGACCCAGTACTTC. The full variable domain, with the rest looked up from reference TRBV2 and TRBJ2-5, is EPEVTQTPSHQVTQMGQEVILRCVPISNHLYFYWYRQILGQKVEFLVSFYNNEISEKSEIFDDQFSVERPDGSNFTLKIRSTKLEDSAMYFCASSESAQETQYFGPGTRLLVL.

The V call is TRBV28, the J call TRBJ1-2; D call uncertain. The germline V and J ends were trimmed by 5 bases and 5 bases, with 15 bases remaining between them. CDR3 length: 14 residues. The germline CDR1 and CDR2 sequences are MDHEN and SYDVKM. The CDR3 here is CASSPAGSEYGYTF. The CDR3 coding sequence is TGTGCCAGCAGTCCTGCAGGAAGTGAATATGGCTACACCTTC.

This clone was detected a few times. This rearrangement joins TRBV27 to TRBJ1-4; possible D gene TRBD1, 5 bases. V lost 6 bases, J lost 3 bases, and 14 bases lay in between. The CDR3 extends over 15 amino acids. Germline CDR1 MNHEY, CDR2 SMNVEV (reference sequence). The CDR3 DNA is TGTGCCAGCAGGTTCCAGGGTTTGGCTAATGAAAAACTGTTTTTT. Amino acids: CASRFQGLANEKLFF.

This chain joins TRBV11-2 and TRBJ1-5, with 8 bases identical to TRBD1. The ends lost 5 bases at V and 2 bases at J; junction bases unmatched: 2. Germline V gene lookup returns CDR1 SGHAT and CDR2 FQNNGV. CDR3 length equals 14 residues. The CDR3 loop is CASSKDRGNQPQHF. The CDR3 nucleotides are TGTGCCAGCAGCAAGGACAGGGGCAATCAGCCCCAGCATTTT.

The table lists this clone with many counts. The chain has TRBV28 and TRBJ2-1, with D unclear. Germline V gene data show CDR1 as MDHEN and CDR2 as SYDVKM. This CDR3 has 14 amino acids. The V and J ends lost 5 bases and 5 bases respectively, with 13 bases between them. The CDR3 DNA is TGTGCCAGCAGTGCCCTAGAGTCGGACAATGAGCAGTTCTTC. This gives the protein CASSALESDNEQFF.

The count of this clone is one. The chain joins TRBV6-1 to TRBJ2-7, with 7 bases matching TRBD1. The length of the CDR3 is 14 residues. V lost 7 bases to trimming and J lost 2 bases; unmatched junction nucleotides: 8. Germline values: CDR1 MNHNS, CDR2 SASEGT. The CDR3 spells CASTTGQATYEQYF. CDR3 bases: TGTGCCAGCACTACAGGACAGGCCACCTACGAGCAGTACTTC.

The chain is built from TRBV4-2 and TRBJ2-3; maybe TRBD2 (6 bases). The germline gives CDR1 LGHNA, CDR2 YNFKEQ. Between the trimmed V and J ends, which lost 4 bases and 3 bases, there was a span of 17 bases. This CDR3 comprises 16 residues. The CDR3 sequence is CASSLLGGAGTDTQYF. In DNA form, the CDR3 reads TGTGCCAGCAGCCTCTTGGGGGGTGCGGGAACAGATACGCAGTATTTT.

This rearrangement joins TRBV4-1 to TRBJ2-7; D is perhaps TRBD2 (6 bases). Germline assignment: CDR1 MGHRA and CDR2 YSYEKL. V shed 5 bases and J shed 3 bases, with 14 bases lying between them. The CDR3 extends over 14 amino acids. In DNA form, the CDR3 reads TGCGCCAGCAGCTCATCGCCGGGACTCTACGAGCAGTACTTC. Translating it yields CASSSSPGLYEQYF.

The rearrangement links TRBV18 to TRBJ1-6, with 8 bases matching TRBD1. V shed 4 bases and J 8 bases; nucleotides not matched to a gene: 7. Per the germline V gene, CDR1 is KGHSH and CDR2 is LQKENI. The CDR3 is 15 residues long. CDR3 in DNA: TGTGCCAGCTCACTTAGACAGGGGACGGATTCACCCCTCCACTTT. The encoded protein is CASSLRQGTDSPLHF.

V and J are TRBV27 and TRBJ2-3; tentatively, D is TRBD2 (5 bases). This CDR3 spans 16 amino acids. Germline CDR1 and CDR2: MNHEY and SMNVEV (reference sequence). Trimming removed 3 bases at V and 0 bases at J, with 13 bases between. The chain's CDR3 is CASSFRRLTSTDTQYF. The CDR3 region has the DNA TGTGCCAGCAGTTTTCGGAGGTTAACTAGCACAGATACGCAGTATTTT.

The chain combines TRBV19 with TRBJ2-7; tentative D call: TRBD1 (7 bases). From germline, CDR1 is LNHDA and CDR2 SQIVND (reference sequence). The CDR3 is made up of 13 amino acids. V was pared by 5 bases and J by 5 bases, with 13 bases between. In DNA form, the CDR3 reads TGTGCCAGTAGTGCGGGACAGACCCACGAGCAGTACTTC. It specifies CASSAGQTHEQYF.

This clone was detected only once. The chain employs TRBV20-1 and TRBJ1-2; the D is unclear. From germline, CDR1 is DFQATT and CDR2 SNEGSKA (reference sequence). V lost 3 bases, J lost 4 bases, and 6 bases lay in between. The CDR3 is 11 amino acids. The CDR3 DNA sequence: TGCAGTGCTAGTCCCGGCTATGGCTACACCTTC. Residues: CSASPGYGYTF.